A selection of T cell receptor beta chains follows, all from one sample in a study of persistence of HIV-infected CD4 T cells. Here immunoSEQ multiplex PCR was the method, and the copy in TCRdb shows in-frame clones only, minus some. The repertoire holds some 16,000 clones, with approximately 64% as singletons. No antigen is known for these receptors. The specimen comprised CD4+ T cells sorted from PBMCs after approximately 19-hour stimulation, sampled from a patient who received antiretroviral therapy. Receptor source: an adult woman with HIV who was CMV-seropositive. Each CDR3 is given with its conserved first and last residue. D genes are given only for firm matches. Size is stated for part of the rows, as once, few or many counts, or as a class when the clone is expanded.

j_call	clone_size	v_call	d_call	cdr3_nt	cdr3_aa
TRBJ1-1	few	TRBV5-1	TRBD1	TGCGCCAGCAGCTTGACACTAACAGGGGTAGCTTTCTTT	CASSLTLTGVAFF
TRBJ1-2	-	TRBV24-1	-	TGTGCCACCAGTGAGGGGGACGGTGGCTACACCTTC	CATSEGDGGYTF
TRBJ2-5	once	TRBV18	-	TGTGCCAGCTCATCCGACGGATACCAAGAGACCCAGTACTTC	CASSSDGYQETQYF
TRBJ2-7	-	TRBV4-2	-	TGTGCCAGCAGCCAAGATCCCGCAATTGGTGAGCAGTACTTC	CASSQDPAIGEQYF
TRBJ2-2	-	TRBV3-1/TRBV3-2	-	TGTGCCAGCAGCTCACGGACCAAGAACACCGGGGAGCTGTTTTTT	CASSSRTKNTGELFF
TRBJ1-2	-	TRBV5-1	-	TGCGCCGCCCCCCATCTGACAGCCACGAGCTATGGCTACACCTTC	CAAPHLTATSYGYTF
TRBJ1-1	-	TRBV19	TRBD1	TGTGCCAGTAGTTTCGGACAGGGCTTAGGGACTGAAGCTTTCTTT	CASSFGQGLGTEAFF
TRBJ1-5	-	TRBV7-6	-	TGTGCCAGCAGCTTTCGGGGGGATCAGCCCCAGCATTTT	CASSFRGDQPQHF
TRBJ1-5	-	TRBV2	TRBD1	TGTGCCAGCAGTGCCGGGACAGCGATAGATCGCAATCAGCCCCAGCATTTT	CASSAGTAIDRNQPQHF
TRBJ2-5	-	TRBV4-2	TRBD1	TGTGCCAGCAGCCGAGGGACAGGGATTGAAGAGACCCAGTACTTC	CASSRGTGIEETQYF
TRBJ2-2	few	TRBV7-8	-	TGTGCCAGCAGGGCACCGGGAGCGAACACCGGGGAGCTGTTTTTT	CASRAPGANTGELFF
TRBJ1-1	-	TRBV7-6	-	TGTGCCAGCAGCGTACAAAGGGACACTGAAGCTTTCTTT	CASSVQRDTEAFF
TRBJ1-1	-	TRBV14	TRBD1	TGTGCCAGCAGGCAGCGCTACAGGGGGGACACTGAAGCTTTCTTT	CASRQRYRGDTEAFF
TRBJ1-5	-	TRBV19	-	TGTGCCAGTTCGAGGGGCTCTGTGGGCAATCAGCCCCAGCATTTT	CASSRGSVGNQPQHF
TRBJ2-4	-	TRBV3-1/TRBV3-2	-	TGTGCCAGCAGCCAAGATGAAAACATTCAGTACTTC	CASSQDENIQYF
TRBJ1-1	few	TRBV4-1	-	TGCGCCAGCAGCCATCGGGAGGGGGGGAACACTGAAGCTTTCTTT	CASSHREGGNTEAFF
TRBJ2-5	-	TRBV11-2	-	TGTGCCAGCAGCTTAGTGAGAGCGACCCAGTACTTC	CASSLVRATQYF
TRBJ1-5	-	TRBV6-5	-	TGTGCCAGCAGGCCAGGAAGCCTCGCTCAGCCCCAGCATTTT	CASRPGSLAQPQHF
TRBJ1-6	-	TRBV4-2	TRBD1	TGTGCCAGCAGCCAGGGCACGGACAGGGTAAAGTCACCCCTCCACTTT	CASSQGTDRVKSPLHF
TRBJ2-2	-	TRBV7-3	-	TGTGCCAGCAGCACCACAGAGATCGGGGAGCTGTTTTTT	CASSTTEIGELFF
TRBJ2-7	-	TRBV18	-	TGTGCCAGCTCACCATTCCCTCGTTCCCCAGGGGCCCTCAGGTACGAGCAGTACTTC	CASSPFPRSPGALRYEQYF
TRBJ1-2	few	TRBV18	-	TGTGCCAGCTCACTGAGAAGACAGGACAACTATGGCTACACCTTC	CASSLRRQDNYGYTF
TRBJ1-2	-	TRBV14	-	TGTGCCAGCAGCCAAGACACTAACTATGGCTACACCTTC	CASSQDTNYGYTF
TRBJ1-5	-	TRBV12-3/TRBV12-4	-	TGTGCCAGCAGTTCCCGCCACCAGCCCCAGCATTTT	CASSSRHQPQHF
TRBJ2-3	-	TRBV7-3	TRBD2	TGTGCCAGCAGCGATCTAGCGGGAAGCACAGATACGCAGTATTTT	CASSDLAGSTDTQYF
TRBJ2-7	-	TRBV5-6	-	TGTGCCAGCAGCCCGGGGGCGGGGTTCCCCTACGAGCAGTACTTC	CASSPGAGFPYEQYF
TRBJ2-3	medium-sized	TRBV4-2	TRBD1	TGTGCCAGCAGCCAACAGGGGGCGGACTCAGATACGCAGTATTTT	CASSQQGADSDTQYF
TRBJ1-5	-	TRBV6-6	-	TGTGCCAGCAGTCGAAATCCCGTGGGGTTGGGGGATAGCAATCAGCCCCAGCATTTT	CASSRNPVGLGDSNQPQHF
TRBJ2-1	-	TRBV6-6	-	TGTGCCAGCAGTTCGTCTCCGGGGGCTCACAATGAGCAGTTCTTC	CASSSSPGAHNEQFF
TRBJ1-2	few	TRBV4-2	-	TGTGCCAGCAGCCAAGATGGTGCAGCCTGGAACGGCTACACCTTC	CASSQDGAAWNGYTF
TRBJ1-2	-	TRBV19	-	TGTGCCAGTTCCCCCCGGGACTATGGCTACACCTTC	CASSPRDYGYTF
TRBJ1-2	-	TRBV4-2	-	TGTGCCAGCAGCCAAGGAGGAGGGGAGAACTATGGCTACACCTTC	CASSQGGGENYGYTF
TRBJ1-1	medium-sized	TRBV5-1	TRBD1	TGCGCCAGCAGCTTGGCAGGGACAGGGAGGGCTGAAGCTTTCTTT	CASSLAGTGRAEAFF
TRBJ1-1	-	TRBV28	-	TGTGCCAGCAGTTTAGGCGGCAGGGCCTCGAACACTGAAGCTTTCTTT	CASSLGGRASNTEAFF
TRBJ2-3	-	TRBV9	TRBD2	TGTGCCAGCAGCCGACTAGCGGGGCACACAGATACGCAGTATTTT	CASSRLAGHTDTQYF
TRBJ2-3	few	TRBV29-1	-	TGCAGCGTTGCCACCTATGGGGATACGCAGTATTTT	CSVATYGDTQYF
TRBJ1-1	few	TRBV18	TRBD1	TGTGCCAGCTCACGGGGGACAGGGACTTGGAACACTGAAGCTTTCTTT	CASSRGTGTWNTEAFF
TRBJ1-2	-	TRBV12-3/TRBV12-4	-	TGTGCCAGCAGTTTTTTGGCTGCGGGCTACACCTTC	CASSFLAAGYTF
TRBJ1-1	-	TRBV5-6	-	TGTGCCAGCAGCTTGGGAGAGACGCGGCGTATGAACACTGAAGCTTTCTTT	CASSLGETRRMNTEAFF
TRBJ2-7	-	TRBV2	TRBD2	TGTGCCAGCAGGGATACCCGCGGGGGGACCTACGAGCAGTACTTC	CASRDTRGGTYEQYF
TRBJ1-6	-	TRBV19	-	TGTGCCAGTTCCCCGGGACTGAGCAATTCACCCCTCCACTTT	CASSPGLSNSPLHF
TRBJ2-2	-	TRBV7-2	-	TGTGCCAGCAGCTTCTCCTTGTACCTCGGGGAGCTGTTTTTT	CASSFSLYLGELFF
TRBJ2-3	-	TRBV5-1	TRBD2	TGCGCCAGCAGCTCGGCTAGCGGCGCAGATACGCAGTATTTT	CASSSASGADTQYF
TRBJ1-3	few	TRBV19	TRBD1	TGTGCCAGTATAGGGTTCGGGACAGGCTCTGGAAACACCATATATTTT	CASIGFGTGSGNTIYF
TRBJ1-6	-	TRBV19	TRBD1	TGTGCCAGTAGTTCGACAGGGATGGCCTATAATTCACCCCTCCACTTT	CASSSTGMAYNSPLHF
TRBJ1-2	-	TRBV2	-	TGTGCCAGCAGTCGCGGGTTGTTCTATGGCTACACCTTC	CASSRGLFYGYTF
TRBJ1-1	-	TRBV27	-	TGTGCCAGCAGTACGCCGAGGGACACTGAAGCTTTCTTT	CASSTPRDTEAFF
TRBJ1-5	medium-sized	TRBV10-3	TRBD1	TGTGCCATCAGTGGAACAGGGGGCAATCAGCCCCAGCATTTT	CAISGTGGNQPQHF
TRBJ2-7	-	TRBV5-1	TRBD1	TGCGCCAGCAGCGGGTCAGGGGGCTCCTACGAGCAGTACTTC	CASSGSGGSYEQYF
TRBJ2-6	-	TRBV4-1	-	TGCGCCAGCAGCCAACAATCCTCTGGGGCCAACGTCCTGACTTTC	CASSQQSSGANVLTF
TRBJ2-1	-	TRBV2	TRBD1	TGTGCCAGCAGTGGACAGGGGTACAATGAGCAGTTCTTC	CASSGQGYNEQFF
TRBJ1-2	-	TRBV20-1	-	TGCAGTGCTAGTGGGGGCAGTAGAGACTATGGCTACACCTTC	CSASGGSRDYGYTF
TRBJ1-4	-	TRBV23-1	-	TGCGCCAGCGGGATGACAGGATTCAATGAAAAACTGTTTTTT	CASGMTGFNEKLFF
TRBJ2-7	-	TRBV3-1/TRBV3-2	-	TGTGCCAGCAGCCGAGGATTGTCCTACGAGCAGTACTTC	CASSRGLSYEQYF
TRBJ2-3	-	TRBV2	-	TGTGCCAGCAGTGAGATACGGGGCGCGACAGATACGCAGTATTTT	CASSEIRGATDTQYF
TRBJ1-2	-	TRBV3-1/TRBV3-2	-	TGTGCCAGCAGCTACCCCTCACAGGGCCACTATGGCTACACCTTC	CASSYPSQGHYGYTF
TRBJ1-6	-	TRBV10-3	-	TGTGCCATCAGGCGGGGGGGGGATAATTCACCCCTCCACTTT	CAIRRGGDNSPLHF
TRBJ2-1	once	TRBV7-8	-	TGTGCCAGCAGCTTAATAGTAGTCCGACACAATGAGCAGTTCTTC	CASSLIVVRHNEQFF
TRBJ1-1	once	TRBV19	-	TGTGCCAGTAGTATGGATGCTGGCATGAACACTGAAGCTTTCTTT	CASSMDAGMNTEAFF
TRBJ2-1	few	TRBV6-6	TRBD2	TGTGCCAGCAGTCGGGCTGTCGGGGGGGCGATCCACAATGAGCAGTTCTTC	CASSRAVGGAIHNEQFF